These 21 T cell receptor beta chains were all obtained from the same sample, sequenced in a study of CD8+CD57+ T cells in acquired aplastic anemia. Patients picked for sequencing had shown CD8+CD57+ cell expansion detected by flow cytometry. It was genomic DNA that served as the template for profiling TCR beta VDJ and CDR3. TCRdb redid the calling of the reads with MiXCR, one entry per CDR3 protein. The sample has over 150,000 distinct CDR3 sequences, just over 50% seen once. Sequences were obtained from sorted CD4+, CD8+, or CD8+CD57+ T cells (not recorded which) from PBMCs. All receptors derive from a human donor with aplastic anemia.

This clonotype was recorded at least ten times. Germline and junction disagree at one end, which may indicate a read error. This chain joins TRBV24-1 and TRBJ1-2, with D possibly being TRBD1 (5 bases). The CDR3 loop spans 10 amino acids. CDR1 KGHDR and CDR2 SFDVKD come from the germline V gene. The CDR3 coding sequence is TGTGCCACCAGTGATTCCGGGGGGGTTTTC. This encodes CATSDSGGVF.

This sequence joins TRBV19 and TRBJ1-6; D is unclear. V lost 6 bases and J lost 4, with 13 bases in between. The CDR3 extends over 15 amino acids. CDR1 and CDR2 from the germline V gene are LNHDA and SQIVND (reference sequence). The CDR3 is CASRVGIRYNSPLHF. The CDR3, as DNA: TGTGCCAGTAGGGTAGGGATCAGGTATAATTCACCCCTCCACTTT. The full variable domain, rest sourced from reference TRBV19 and TRBJ1-6, is DGGITQSPKYLFRKEGQNVTLSCEQNLNHDAMYWYRQDPGQGLRLIYYSQIVNDFQKGDIAEGYSVSREKKESFPLTVTSAQKNPTAFYLCASRVGIRYNSPLHFGNGTRLTVT.

The CDR3 sequence is CASSRDRGPGGYGYTF. CDR3 coding DNA: TGTGCCAGTAGCCGGGACAGGGGACCAGGAGGGTATGGCTACACCTTC. The rearrangement joins TRBV19 to TRBJ1-2; 10 positions agree with TRBD1. Germline assignment: CDR1 LNHDA and CDR2 SQIVND (reference sequence). The CDR3 totals 16 residues. V was pared by 6 bases and J by 5 bases, with 12 bases of the junction left unmatched.

The rearrangement links TRBV19 to TRBJ1-2, with 7 nucleotides matching TRBD1. The V and J ends lost 4 bases and 4 bases, in that order; junction bases with no gene match: 3. The CDR3 totals 13 residues. The germline gives CDR1 LNHDA, CDR2 SQIVND (reference sequence). The CDR3 coding sequence is TGTGCCAGTAGTACTGGACAGGCCTATGGCTACACCTTC. It specifies CASSTGQAYGYTF.

In its sample, this clonotype was seen many times. The J gene is TRBJ2-3, the V gene TRBV5-6; D gene ambiguous. This CDR3 spans 13 amino acids. The germline V gene has CDR1 SGHDT and CDR2 YYEEEE. V was clipped by 0 bases and J by 8 bases, with 10 bases between them. The CDR3, as DNA: TGTGCCAGCAGCTTGGGAGAAGGCAGTACGCAGTATTTT. It encodes CASSLGEGSTQYF. Full variable domain (rest looked up from reference TRBV5-6 and TRBJ2-3): DAGVTQSPTHLIKTRGQQVTLRCSPKSGHDTVSWYQQALGQGPQFIFQYYEEEERQRGNFPDRFSGHQFPNYSSELNVNALLLGDSALYLCASSLGEGSTQYFGPGTRLTVL.

This clonotype appeared a few times. The CDR3 is CATSGGRGNEQFF. The CDR3 region has the DNA TGTGCCACCAGTGGGGGCCGCGGGAATGAGCAGTTCTTC. This chain connects TRBV24-1 to TRBJ2-1, with D perhaps TRBD1 or TRBD2 (5 bases each). V was cut by 5 bases and J by 7 bases, with 11 bases left in between. The CDR3 loop spans 13 amino acids. Germline CDR1 is KGHDR and CDR2 is SFDVKD.

The chain is built from TRBV7-3 and TRBJ1-1, with D hard to call. Trimming pared 2 bases from V and 3 bases from J, leaving 13 bases between. Germline CDR1 reads SGHTA; CDR2 reads FQGTGA. CDR3 length: 15 amino acids. The CDR3 sequence is CASSLFGFHDTEAFF. CDR3 DNA sequence: TGTGCCAGCAGCTTATTTGGATTTCATGACACTGAAGCTTTCTTT.

This clonotype was recorded at least ten times. V and J are TRBV20-1 and TRBJ2-7; possibly TRBD2 for D (5 bases). Germline CDR1 reads DFQATT; CDR2 reads SNEGSKA (reference sequence). The CDR3 runs 14 residues. V was shortened by 5 bases and J by 1 base, with 15 bases between the two germline ends. The CDR3 loop is CSAPSRGESYEQYF. As DNA, the CDR3 is TGCAGTGCTCCTAGTCGGGGAGAGTCCTACGAGCAGTACTTC.

This clonotype was seen at least ten times. The chain links TRBV6-5 to TRBJ2-1; D possibly corresponds to TRBD1 (5 bases). Germline V gives CDR1 MNHEY, CDR2 SVGAGI. V lost 2 bases to trimming and J lost 7 bases, with 12 bases between them. The CDR3 extends over 14 amino acids. The CDR3 spells CASSYETAANEQFF. As DNA, the CDR3 is TGTGCCAGCAGTTACGAGACAGCAGCTAATGAGCAGTTCTTC.

Here the CDR3 DNA reads TGCAGCGTCCCCGGGGGAGGACTGACTGACTATGGCTACACCTTC. Its protein product is CSVPGGGLTDYGYTF. The rearrangement links TRBV29-1 to TRBJ1-2; maybe TRBD1 (5 bases). Germline V gene lookup returns CDR1 SQVTM and CDR2 ANQGSEA. The CDR3 contains 15 residues. V dropped 6 bases and J dropped 3 bases, with 20 bases sitting between them.

This clonotype is a singleton in its sample. The rearrangement joins TRBV12-3 or TRBV12-4 to TRBJ2-1; the match to TRBD1 covers 7 bases. This CDR3 contains 12 residues. Losses at the gene ends were 3 bases for V and 13 bases for J; bases not matched to a gene: 6. Written as DNA, the CDR3 is TGTGCCAGCAGTTTTGACAGGGCGACCCAGTTCTTC. The encoded protein is CASSFDRATQFF.

The chain recombines TRBV29-1 with TRBJ2-3, with a tentative D call TRBD1 (6 bases). The germline V gene encodes CDR1 SQVTM and CDR2 ANQGSEA. Between the trimmed V and J ends, which lost 6 bases and 0 bases, there was a span of 16 bases. The CDR3 loop spans 15 amino acids. CDR3 region: CSVKLGGPSTDTQYF. The CDR3 nucleotides are TGCAGCGTCAAGCTTGGGGGCCCTAGCACAGATACGCAGTATTTT.

Ten or more counts support this clonotype. The chain has TRBV19 and TRBJ2-1; 8 bases fit TRBD2. J was trimmed by 6 bases and V by 7 bases; bases with no gene match: 11. Germline CDR1 is LNHDA and CDR2 is SQIVND (reference sequence). This CDR3 is 15 amino acids long. CDR3 protein: CASIYSGAPGNEQFF. The CDR3 DNA reads TGTGCCAGTATCTATAGCGGGGCCCCAGGCAATGAGCAGTTCTTC.

The chain links TRBV7-9 to TRBJ2-7, with a weak D call TRBD1 (5 bases). Germline loops: CDR1 SEHNR, CDR2 FQNEAQ (reference sequence). The CDR3 spans 12 residues. V lost 10 bases to trimming and J lost 6 bases, with 16 bases between them. CDR3 in DNA: TGTGCCACCGACCCAGGGTTCGGCGAGCAGTACTTC. Translating it yields CATDPGFGEQYF.

This clonotype showed up just a few times. The chain couples TRBV10-3 to TRBJ1-1; possibly TRBD1 for D (5 bases). Trimming removed 4 bases from V and 6 bases from J, with 6 bases in between. The CDR3 length is 11 residues. CDR1 is ENHRY, CDR2 SYGVKD, per germline. The CDR3 nucleotides are TGTGCCATCAGTGCAGGGTCTGAAGCTTTCTTT. It specifies CAISAGSEAFF.

On this clonotype: A much larger clone lies a single base off, so this may be a read error. V is TRBV6-2 or TRBV6-3 and J is TRBJ2-1; D tentatively fits TRBD1 or TRBD2 (5 bases each). This CDR3 has 14 residues. Germline V lookup: CDR1 MNHEY, CDR2 SVGEGT. CDR3 in amino acids: CSSSYEGRINEQFF. DNA for the CDR3: TGTTCCAGCAGTTACGAGGGACGGATAAATGAGCAGTTCTTC.

This clonotype was picked up many times. The V call is TRBV20-1, the J call TRBJ2-1; TRBD2 is a possible D gene (7 bases). V was pared by 4 bases and J by 7 bases, with 17 bases between. CDR3 size: 14 residues. CDR1 and CDR2 from the germline V gene are DFQATT and SNEGSKA (reference sequence). The CDR3 here is CSANEGGPGNEQFF. As DNA, the CDR3 is TGCAGTGCTAACGAGGGGGGGCCGGGTAATGAGCAGTTCTTC.

Comments on this clonotype: It may be a read error: a sequence one base away is much more abundant. The chain couples TRBV5-1 to TRBJ2-2, with 9 nucleotides matching TRBD1. Germline CDR1 and CDR2: SGHRS and YFSETQ. The CDR3 has 16 amino acids. CDR3 in DNA: TGCGCCAGCAGCTTAACCGGGACAGGGAGGACCGGGGAGCTGCTTTTT. Translation: CASSLTGTGRTGELLF.

The chain uses TRBV10-3 and TRBJ1-5, with 7 bases that match TRBD1. With V trimmed by 3 bases and J by 2 bases, 1 base remained unmatched. Germline V gives CDR1 ENHRY, CDR2 SYGVKD. CDR3 length: 14 residues. CDR3 loop: CAISDGTGNQPQHF. The CDR3 DNA follows: TGTGCCATCAGTGACGGGACAGGCAATCAGCCCCAGCATTTT.

With respect to this clonotype: A much larger clonotype is one base distant, so this may be a read error. The chain joins TRBV11-2 to TRBJ2-3; D is uncertain. Trimming took 1 base from V and 2 from J, leaving 7 bases between them. CDR3 length equals 14 residues. Germline loops: CDR1 SGHAT, CDR2 FQNNGV. The CDR3 coding sequence is TGTGCCAGCAGCTTAGGCAGGTCCACAGATACGCAGTATTTT. Translating it yields CASSLGRSTDTQYF.

The table lists this clonotype with many counts. This chain uses TRBV6-2 or TRBV6-3 with TRBJ2-5; a possible D gene is TRBD1 (6 bases). V gave up 7 bases and J gave up 0 bases, with 21 bases separating them. Germline V CDR1 and CDR2: MNHEY, SVGEGT. CDR3 size: 17 residues. CDR3: CASTQLFRQADQETQYF. CDR3 nucleotides: TGTGCCAGCACCCAGTTGTTTAGACAGGCGGACCAAGAGACCCAGTACTTC.